These 11 T cell receptor beta chains share one sample of origin, sequenced in a study of cytomegalovirus exposure and HLA in healthy donors. 60 Vbeta and 13 Jbeta primers were used in PCR. Repertoires were generated with immunoSEQ multiplex PCR, while TCRdb's copy carries only in-frame clones and drops some. The table has over 140,000 clones, 80% seen once; the top ten hold 2% to 3%. The sample consisted of PBMCs. All receptors come from a man between 50 and 59 years old in good health and CMV-seronegative.

The rearrangement uses TRBV7-2 and TRBJ2-5, with D hard to call. The V end lost 7 bases, the J end lost 2 bases, and 20 bases lay between the germline ends. The length of the CDR3 is 16 residues. Germline CDR1 reads SGHTA; CDR2 reads FQGNSA. The CDR3 DNA follows: TGTGCCAGCACCCCTTGGCTCCAGCGTCCACAAGAGACCCAGTACTTC. Amino acid sequence: CASTPWLQRPQETQYF.

The chain is built from TRBV6-1 and TRBJ2-1; possibly TRBD2 for D (6 bases). Germline V gene data show CDR1 as MNHNS and CDR2 as SASEGT. The V and J ends lost 4 bases and 5 bases respectively, with 12 bases between them. The CDR3 loop spans 14 amino acids. The CDR3, as DNA: TGTGCCAGCAGTGTTGTGGGAGGTCACAATGAGCAGTTCTTC. This translates into CASSVVGGHNEQFF.

V is TRBV27 and J is TRBJ2-1; D may be TRBD2 (6 bases). V lost 5 bases, J lost 6 bases, and 17 bases lay in between. Germline V gene sequence: CDR1 MNHEY, CDR2 SMNVEV (reference sequence). This CDR3 is built from 15 residues. DNA for the CDR3: TGTGCCAGCAGTACGGACTACGAAGGAGGCAATGAGCAGTTCTTC. It is translated as CASSTDYEGGNEQFF.

The rearrangement links TRBV7-3 to TRBJ1-1; D is possibly TRBD1 (5 bases). This CDR3 comprises 13 residues. CDR1 is SGHTA, CDR2 FQGTGA, per germline. V was pared by 5 bases and J by 3 bases, with 10 bases between. The CDR3 here is CASSPQTDTEAFF. CDR3 in DNA: TGTGCCAGCAGCCCCCAGACAGACACTGAAGCTTTCTTT.

The J gene is TRBJ2-1, the V gene TRBV5-1; 9 bases agree with TRBD2. V lost 0 bases to trimming and J lost 5 bases; unmatched junction nucleotides: 9. The CDR3 covers 17 residues. Germline V gene sequence: CDR1 SGHRS, CDR2 YFSETQ. CDR3 sequence reads: CASSLGLREGQHNEQFF. CDR3 coding DNA: TGCGCCAGCAGCTTGGGTCTGCGGGAGGGCCAACACAATGAGCAGTTCTTC.

This clone occurred once. The chain carries TRBV5-6 and TRBJ2-7; D gene unclear. V was trimmed by 7 bases and J by 4 bases, leaving 18 bases between them. Germline CDR1 is SGHDT and CDR2 is YYEEEE. The length of the CDR3 is 14 residues. The CDR3 coding sequence is TGTGCCAGCGGTGAAGCTCCCTCCGGGTACGAGCAGTACTTC. This sequence encodes CASGEAPSGYEQYF.

The chain carries TRBV11-2 and TRBJ2-7; TRBD2 matches 9 bases. The CDR3 sequence is 14 residues long. V was pared by 5 bases and J by 0 bases, with 2 bases of the junction left unmatched. The germline gives CDR1 SGHAT, CDR2 FQNNGV. This CDR3 is CASSETSGSYEQYF. CDR3 nucleotides: TGTGCCAGCAGCGAGACTAGCGGCTCCTACGAGCAGTACTTC.

The CDR3 protein is CASSLTGSYEQYF. In nucleotides, the CDR3 is TGTGCCAGCAGTTTGACGGGCTCCTACGAGCAGTACTTC. This sequence joins TRBV28 and TRBJ2-7; D remains unclear. V lost 3 bases, J lost 0 bases, and 6 bases lay in between. Germline values: CDR1 MDHEN, CDR2 SYDVKM. The CDR3 runs 13 residues.

The V and J genes are TRBV5-1 and TRBJ1-3; no reliable D call. From germline, CDR1 is SGHRS and CDR2 YFSETQ. The CDR3 has 14 amino acids. V was pared by 0 bases and J by 0 bases, with 4 bases between. CDR3 residues: CASSLDFSGNTIYF. Written as DNA, the CDR3 is TGCGCCAGCAGCTTGGACTTCTCTGGAAACACCATATATTTT.

This sequence joins TRBV28 and TRBJ1-5; 9 bases line up with TRBD1. The CDR3 has 15 residues. Germline V gives CDR1 MDHEN, CDR2 SYDVKM. The J segment lost 5 bases and the V segment lost 5 bases, leaving 7 bases of the junction unmatched. The CDR3 DNA sequence: TGTGCCAGCAGTGGGACAGGGAATCGTCATCAGCCCCAGCATTTT. Residues: CASSGTGNRHQPQHF.

The chain carries TRBV10-1 and TRBJ2-3, with D possibly being TRBD2 (6 bases). The germline V gene has CDR1 WNHNN and CDR2 SYGVQD (reference sequence). The CDR3 runs 15 residues. Trimming left V 5 bases short and J 0 bases short, with 12 bases between. CDR3 sequence reads: CASSPLEGSTDTQYF. The CDR3 bases are TGCGCCAGCAGTCCCCTGGAGGGGAGCACAGATACGCAGTATTTT.